The T cell receptor beta chain under discussion was sequenced for a study of blood T cell repertoires in COVID-19. Turning to the study itself: Some COVID-19 samples were acute and others convalescent; all came from the United States, Italy and Spain.

Those enrolled in Seattle joined during active infection and were followed longitudinally afterward. Comments on this clone: Other DNA sequences within the sample encode an identical CDR3.

V was clipped by 2 bases and J by 4 bases; unmatched bases: 8. Germline lookup yields CDR1 GTSNPN and CDR2 SVGIG (reference sequence). The CDR3 has 16 amino acids. Authors' data handling: Reference gene primer amplification gave nucleated cell count estimates. Profiled with immunoSEQ multiplex PCR; TCRdb holds only in-frame clones, not every one. D and trimming come from the DNA, and the V and J calls and clone size come from that table. This table has more than 300,000 clones, about 87% appearing once. The chain has TRBV30 and TRBJ2-2; 9 nucleotides align to TRBD2. The origin of this receptor is a woman younger than 45 with COVID-19, enrolled during active disease. Sequencing input: peripheral blood. DNA for the CDR3: TGTGCCTGGAGTCAAATAGCGGGAGATGGCACCGGGGAGCTGTTTTTT. Translated, it gives CAWSQIAGDGTGELFF. Using reference TRBV30 and TRBJ2-2 for the parts outside the CDR3, the full variable domain is SQTIHQWPATLVQPVGSPLSLECTVEGTSNPNLYWYRQAAGRGLQLLFYSVGIGQISSEVPQNLSASRPQDRQFILSSKKLLLSDSGFYLCAWSQIAGDGTGELFFGEGSRLTVL.